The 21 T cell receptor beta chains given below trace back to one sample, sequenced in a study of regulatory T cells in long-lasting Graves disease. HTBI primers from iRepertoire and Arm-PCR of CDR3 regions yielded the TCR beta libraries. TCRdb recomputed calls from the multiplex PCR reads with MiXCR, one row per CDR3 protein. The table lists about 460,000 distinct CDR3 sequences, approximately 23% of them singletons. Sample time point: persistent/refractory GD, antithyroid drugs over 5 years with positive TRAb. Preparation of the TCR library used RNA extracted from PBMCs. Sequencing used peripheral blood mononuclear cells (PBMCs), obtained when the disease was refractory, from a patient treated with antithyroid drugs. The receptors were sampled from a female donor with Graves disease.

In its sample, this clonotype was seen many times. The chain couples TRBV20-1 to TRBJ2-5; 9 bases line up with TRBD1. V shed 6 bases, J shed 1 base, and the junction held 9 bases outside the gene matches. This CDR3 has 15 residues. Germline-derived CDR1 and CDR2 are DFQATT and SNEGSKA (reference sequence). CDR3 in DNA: TGCAGTGCATCCAGGACAGGGGTACGCCAAGAGACCCAGTACTTC. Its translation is CSASRTGVRQETQYF.

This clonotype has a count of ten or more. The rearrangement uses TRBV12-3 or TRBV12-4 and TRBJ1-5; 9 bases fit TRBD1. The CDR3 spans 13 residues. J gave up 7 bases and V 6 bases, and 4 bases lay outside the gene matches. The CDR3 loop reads CASSGTGLQPQHF. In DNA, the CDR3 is TGTGCCAGCAGCGGGACAGGGCTCCAGCCCCAGCATTTT.

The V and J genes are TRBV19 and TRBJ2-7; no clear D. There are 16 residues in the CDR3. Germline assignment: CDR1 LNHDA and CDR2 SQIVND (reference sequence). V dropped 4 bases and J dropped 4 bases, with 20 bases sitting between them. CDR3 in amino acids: CASSTSYSARWYEQYF. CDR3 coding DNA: TGTGCCAGTAGTACCTCGTACAGTGCCCGCTGGTACGAGCAGTACTTC.

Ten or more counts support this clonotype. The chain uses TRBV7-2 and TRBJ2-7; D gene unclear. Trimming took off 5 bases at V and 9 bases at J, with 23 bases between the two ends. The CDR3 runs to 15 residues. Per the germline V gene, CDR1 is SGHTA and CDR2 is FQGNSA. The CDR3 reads CASSPTDNPFSWQYF. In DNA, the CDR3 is TGTGCCAGCAGCCCTACAGATAATCCCTTCTCTTGGCAGTACTTC.

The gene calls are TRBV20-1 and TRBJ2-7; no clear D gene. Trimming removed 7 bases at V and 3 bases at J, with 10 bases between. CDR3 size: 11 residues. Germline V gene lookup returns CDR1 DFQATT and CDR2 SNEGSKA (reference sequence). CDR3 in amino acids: CSGRTNYEQYF. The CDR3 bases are TGCAGTGGGCGGACCAACTACGAGCAGTACTTC.

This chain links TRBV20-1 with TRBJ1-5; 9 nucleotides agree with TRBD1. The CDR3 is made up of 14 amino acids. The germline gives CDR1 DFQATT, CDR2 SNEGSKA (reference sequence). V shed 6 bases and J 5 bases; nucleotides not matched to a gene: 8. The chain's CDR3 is CSAPQGASDQPQHF. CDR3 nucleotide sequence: TGCAGTGCCCCACAGGGGGCGTCGGATCAGCCCCAGCATTTT.

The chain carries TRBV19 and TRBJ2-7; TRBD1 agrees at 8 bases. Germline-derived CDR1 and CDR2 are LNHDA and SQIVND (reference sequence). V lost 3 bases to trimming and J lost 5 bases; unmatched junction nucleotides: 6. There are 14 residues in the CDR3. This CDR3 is CASSIGTGRDEQYF. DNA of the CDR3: TGTGCCAGTAGTATTGGGACAGGTCGGGACGAGCAGTACTTC.

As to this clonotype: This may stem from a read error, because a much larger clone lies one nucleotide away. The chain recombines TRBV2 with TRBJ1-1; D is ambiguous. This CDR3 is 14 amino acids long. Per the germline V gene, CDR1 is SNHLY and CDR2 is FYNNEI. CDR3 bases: TGTGCCAGCAGTGAAAGGGATTACTCCCTTAAAGCTTGCTTT. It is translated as CASSERDYSLKACF.

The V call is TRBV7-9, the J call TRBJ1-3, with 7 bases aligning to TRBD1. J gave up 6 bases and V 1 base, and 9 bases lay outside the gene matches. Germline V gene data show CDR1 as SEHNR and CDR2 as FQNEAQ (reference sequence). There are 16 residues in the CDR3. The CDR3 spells CASSLVGTGAKNTIYF. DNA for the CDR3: TGTGCCAGCAGCTTAGTCGGTACAGGGGCCAAAAACACCATATATTTT.

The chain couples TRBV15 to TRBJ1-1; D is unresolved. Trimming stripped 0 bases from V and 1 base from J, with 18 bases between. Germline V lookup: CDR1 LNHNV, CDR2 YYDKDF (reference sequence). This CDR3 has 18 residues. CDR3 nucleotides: TGTGCCACCAGCAGAGATGACGGTGGGCGCATAAGGAACACTGAAGCTTTCTTT. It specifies CATSRDDGGRIRNTEAFF.

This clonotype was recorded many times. The CDR3 spells CGGGGDTEAFF. Written as DNA, the CDR3 is TGCGGTGGGGGGGGGGACACTGAAGCTTTCTTT. J is TRBJ1-1 and V is TRBV20-1, with a possible D match to TRBD1 (5 bases). CDR3 length equals 11 residues. Germline V lookup: CDR1 DFQATT, CDR2 SNEGSKA (reference sequence).

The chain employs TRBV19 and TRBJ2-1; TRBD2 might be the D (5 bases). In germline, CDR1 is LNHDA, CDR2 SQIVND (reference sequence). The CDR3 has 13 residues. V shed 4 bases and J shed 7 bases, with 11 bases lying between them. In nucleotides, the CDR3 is TGTGCCAGTAGTAGCGAGCGGATGAATGAGCAGTTCTTC. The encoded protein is CASSSERMNEQFF.

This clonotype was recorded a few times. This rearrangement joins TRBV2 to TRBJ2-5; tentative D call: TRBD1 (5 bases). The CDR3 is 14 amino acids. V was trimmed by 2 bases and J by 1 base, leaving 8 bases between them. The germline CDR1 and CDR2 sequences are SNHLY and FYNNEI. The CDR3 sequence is CASSENDSQETQYF. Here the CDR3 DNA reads TGTGCCAGCAGTGAAAACGACAGCCAAGAGACCCAGTACTTC. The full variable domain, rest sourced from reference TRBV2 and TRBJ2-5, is EPEVTQTPSHQVTQMGQEVILRCVPISNHLYFYWYRQILGQKVEFLVSFYNNEISEKSEIFDDQFSVERPDGSNFTLKIRSTKLEDSAMYFCASSENDSQETQYFGPGTRLLVL.

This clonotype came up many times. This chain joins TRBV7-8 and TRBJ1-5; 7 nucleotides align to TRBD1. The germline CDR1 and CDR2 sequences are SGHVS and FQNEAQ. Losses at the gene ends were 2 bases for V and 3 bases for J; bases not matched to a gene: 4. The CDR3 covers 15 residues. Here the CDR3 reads CASSLLQGTNQPQHF. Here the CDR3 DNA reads TGTGCCAGCAGCTTACTACAGGGGACCAATCAGCCCCAGCATTTT.

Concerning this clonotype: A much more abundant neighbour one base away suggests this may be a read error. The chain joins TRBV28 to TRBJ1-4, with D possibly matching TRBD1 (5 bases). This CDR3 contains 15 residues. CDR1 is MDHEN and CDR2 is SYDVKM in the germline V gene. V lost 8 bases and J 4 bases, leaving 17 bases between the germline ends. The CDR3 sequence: CASDGGELNNEKLFF. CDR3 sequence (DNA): TGTGCCAGCGACGGGGGGGAGTTAAATAATGAAAAACTGTTTTTT.

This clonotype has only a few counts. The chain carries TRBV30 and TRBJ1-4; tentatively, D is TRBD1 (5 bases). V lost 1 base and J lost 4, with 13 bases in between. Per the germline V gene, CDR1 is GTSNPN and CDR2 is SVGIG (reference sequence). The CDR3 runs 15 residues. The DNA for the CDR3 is TGTGCCTGGAGTGCCAACCTGGGGGATAATGAAAAACTGTTTTTT. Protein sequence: CAWSANLGDNEKLFF.

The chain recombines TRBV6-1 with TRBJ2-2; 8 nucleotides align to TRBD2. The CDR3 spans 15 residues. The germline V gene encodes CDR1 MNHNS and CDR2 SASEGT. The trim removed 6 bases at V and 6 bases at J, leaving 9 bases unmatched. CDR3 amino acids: CASSRGTSRAGELFF. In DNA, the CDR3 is TGTGCCAGCAGCCGAGGGACTAGTAGAGCCGGGGAGCTGTTTTTT.

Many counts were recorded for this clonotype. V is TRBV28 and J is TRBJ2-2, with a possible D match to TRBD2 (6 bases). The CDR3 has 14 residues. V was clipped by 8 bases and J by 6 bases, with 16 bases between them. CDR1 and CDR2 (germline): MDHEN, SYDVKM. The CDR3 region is CASEAGSPPGELFF. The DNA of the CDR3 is TGTGCCAGCGAGGCGGGATCTCCTCCCGGGGAGCTGTTTTTT.

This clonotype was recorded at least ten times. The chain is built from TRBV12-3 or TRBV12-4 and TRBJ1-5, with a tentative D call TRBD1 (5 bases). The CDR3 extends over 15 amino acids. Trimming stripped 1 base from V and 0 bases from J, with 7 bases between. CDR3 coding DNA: TGTGCCAGCAGTTTAGGACAGCATAGCAATCAGCCCCAGCATTTT. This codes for CASSLGQHSNQPQHF.

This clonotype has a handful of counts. The CDR3 region is CASSMERVDSPLHF. The CDR3 nucleotides are TGTGCCAGTAGTATGGAGAGGGTGGATTCACCCCTCCACTTT. V is TRBV19 and J is TRBJ1-6, with D uncertain. Germline CDR1 is LNHDA and CDR2 is SQIVND (reference sequence). Trimming pared 3 bases from V and 8 bases from J, leaving 11 bases between. The CDR3 length is 14 residues.

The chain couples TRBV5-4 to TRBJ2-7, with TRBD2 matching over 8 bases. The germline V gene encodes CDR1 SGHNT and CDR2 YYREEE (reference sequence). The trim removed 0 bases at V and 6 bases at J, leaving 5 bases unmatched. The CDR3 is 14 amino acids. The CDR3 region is CASSLDGGVREQYF. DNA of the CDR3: TGTGCCAGCAGCTTGGACGGGGGGGTCCGCGAGCAGTACTTC.